Following are 15 T cell receptor beta chains from one sample sequenced in a study of response to subunit inactivated influenza vaccine. One entry per CDR3 protein, called by TCRdb with MiXCR from the RT-PCR reads. The sample has 750,000 to 850,000 distinct CDR3 sequences; less than 20% are singletons. The sequences come from PBMCs from blood, collected roughly 5 days after vaccination. These receptors all stem from a man in his fifties or sixties who received an inactivated influenza vaccine.

This clonotype showed up just a few times. The genes are TRBV12-3 or TRBV12-4 and TRBJ1-6; TRBD1 matches at 7 bases. J lost 9 bases, V lost 5 bases, and 13 bases had no gene match. This CDR3 has 16 residues. This CDR3 reads CASSQLPDRVISPLHF. The DNA for the CDR3 is TGTGCCAGCAGTCAGCTACCAGACAGGGTGATTTCACCCCTCCACTTT.

This clonotype was detected only a few times. The rearrangement uses TRBV5-1 and TRBJ2-5; a weak D match, TRBD1 (6 bases). V lost 2 bases and J 5 bases, leaving 16 bases between the germline ends. This CDR3 region has 15 residues. From germline, CDR1 is SGHRS and CDR2 YFSETQ. The CDR3 region has the DNA TGCGCCAGCAGCTTAGCAGGGGTAAACGGGGAGACCCAGTACTTC. This codes for CASSLAGVNGETQYF. The whole variable domain, filled in from reference TRBV5-1 and TRBJ2-5, reads KAGVTQTPRYLIKTRGQQVTLSCSPISGHRSVSWYQQTPGQGLQFLFEYFSETQRNKGNFPGRFSGRQFSNSRSEMNVSTLELGDSALYLCASSLAGVNGETQYFGPGTRLLVL.

This clonotype occurred a few times. The V call is TRBV7-2, the J call TRBJ2-5; either TRBD1 or TRBD2 may fit D (6 bases each). CDR3 length: 15 residues. Germline V gene lookup returns CDR1 SGHTA and CDR2 FQGNSA. With 2 bases removed from V and 5 bases from J, the gap between germline ends came to 15 bases. The CDR3 coding sequence is TGTGCCAGCAGCTTATTACGTGGGGGGCGGGAGACCCAGTACTTC. Translated: CASSLLRGGRETQYF.

The chain employs TRBV20-1 and TRBJ2-3, with D unresolved. The CDR3 is 15 amino acids. V was clipped by 0 bases and J by 1 base, with 11 bases between them. From germline, CDR1 is DFQATT and CDR2 SNEGSKA (reference sequence). The CDR3: CSARESVVGTDTQYF. DNA of the CDR3: TGCAGTGCTAGAGAATCAGTAGTTGGCACAGATACGCAGTATTTT.

The rearrangement joins TRBV12-3 or TRBV12-4 to TRBJ2-3, with 7 positions matching TRBD1. After removal of 6 bases from V and 3 bases from J, the junction contained 6 bases not matched to a gene. The CDR3 sequence is 14 residues long. The chain's CDR3 is CASRPTGLTDTQYF. CDR3 nucleotides: TGTGCCAGCAGGCCGACAGGGTTGACAGATACGCAGTATTTT.

The CDR3 DNA reads TGCGCCAGCAGCCAAGGACTAGCGGGTCCCGGGGAGCTGTTTTTT. Its protein product is CASSQGLAGPGELFF. The chain is built from TRBV4-1 and TRBJ2-2, with TRBD2 identical over 10 bases. The CDR3 totals 15 residues. CDR1 MGHRA and CDR2 YSYEKL come from the germline V gene. J lost 6 bases, V lost 1 base, and 2 bases had no gene match.

In DNA, the CDR3 is TGTGCCACCAGTGCTTCGACCGCGGGGGCCTATGGCTACACCTTC. Translation gives CATSASTAGAYGYTF. The chain combines TRBV24-1 with TRBJ1-2, with D possibly TRBD1 on 6 matching bases. Germline V gene data show CDR1 as KGHDR and CDR2 as SFDVKD. V was cut by 5 bases and J by 4 bases, with 16 bases left in between. This CDR3 spans 15 amino acids.

This chain links TRBV4-2 with TRBJ2-7; a possible D gene is TRBD1 (5 bases). V lost 4 bases to trimming and J lost 3 bases, with 16 bases between them. The CDR3 has 15 residues. Germline CDR1 is LGHNA and CDR2 is YNFKEQ. The CDR3 protein is CASSPGLGAFYEQYF. In nucleotides, the CDR3 is TGTGCCAGCAGCCCCGGGTTAGGGGCGTTCTACGAGCAGTACTTC.

The chain recombines TRBV10-3 with TRBJ2-7, with 12 bases identical to TRBD2. This CDR3 contains 14 residues. Losses at the gene ends were 5 bases for V and 5 bases for J; bases not matched to a gene: 4. The germline CDR1 and CDR2 sequences are ENHRY and SYGVKD. The CDR3 region has the DNA TGTGCCATCAGTACCGGGACTAGCGGGCACGAGCAGTACTTC. Translated, it gives CAISTGTSGHEQYF.

In this sample, this clonotype turned up a few times. The CDR3 nucleotides read TGCGCCAGCAGCCAGGCGTGGGACAGGGGGAATGAGCAGTTCTTC. Translation gives CASSQAWDRGNEQFF. The chain uses TRBV4-3 and TRBJ2-1; 11 nucleotides line up with TRBD1. Germline CDR1 LGHNA, CDR2 YSLEER. Trimming took 3 bases from V and 7 from J; bases not matched to a gene: 5. The CDR3 runs to 15 residues.

The chain combines TRBV19 with TRBJ2-2, with 9 bases fitting TRBD2. Trimming removed 6 bases from V and 3 bases from J; junction bases left unmatched: 11. Germline V gene data show CDR1 as LNHDA and CDR2 as SQIVND (reference sequence). The CDR3 sequence is 17 residues long. The CDR3 spells CASSPSGLAWDTGELFF. In DNA form, the CDR3 reads TGTGCCAGTAGCCCGTCCGGACTAGCGTGGGACACCGGGGAGCTGTTTTTT.

The V and J genes are TRBV30 and TRBJ1-1; D unresolved. Germline V CDR1 and CDR2: GTSNPN, SVGIG (reference sequence). Between the trimmed V and J ends, which lost 3 bases and 1 base, there was a span of 6 bases. The CDR3 is 12 residues long. The CDR3 DNA sequence: TGTGCCTGGAGGTGGAGGAACACTGAAGCTTTCTTT. This translates into CAWRWRNTEAFF. Complete variable domain (other parts from reference TRBV30 and TRBJ1-1): SQTIHQWPATLVQPVGSPLSLECTVEGTSNPNLYWYRQAAGRGLQLLFYSVGIGQISSEVPQNLSASRPQDRQFILSSKKLLLSDSGFYLCAWRWRNTEAFFGQGTRLTVV.

The V and J genes are TRBV5-6 and TRBJ2-7; D unclear. Trimming left V 2 bases short and J 2 bases short, with 8 bases between. Germline CDR1 reads SGHDT; CDR2 reads YYEEEE. The CDR3 totals 13 residues. In nucleotides, the CDR3 is TGTGCCAGCAGCTTCAGAGTTCCCTACGAGCAGTACTTC. Protein sequence: CASSFRVPYEQYF.

This clonotype was detected only a few times. The chain couples TRBV12-3 or TRBV12-4 to TRBJ1-2, with D unclear. The length of the CDR3 is 13 residues. Trimming removed 7 bases from V and 4 bases from J, with 13 bases in between. CDR3 DNA: TGTGCCAGCACCCTGTCGGGGATCTATGGCTACACCTTC. Protein product: CASTLSGIYGYTF.

In this sample, this clonotype turned up a few times. V and J are TRBV9 and TRBJ2-1; 11 nucleotides align to TRBD2. The length of the CDR3 is 15 residues. Germline V gene lookup returns CDR1 SGDLS and CDR2 YYNGEE. With 2 bases clipped from V and 4 bases from J, the junction kept 2 bases outside the gene matches. CDR3 DNA sequence: TGTGCCAGCAGCGTCGGACTAGCGGGTTACAATGAGCAGTTCTTC. Translated: CASSVGLAGYNEQFF.